The count of the clone carrying this T cell receptor beta chain is one. These data originate in a study of control samples from healthy donors and cancer patients. Between the trimmed V and J ends, which lost 5 bases and 0 bases, there was a span of 14 bases. The CDR3 totals 15 residues. Germline lookup yields CDR1 MNHEY and CDR2 SVGEGT. The table came from immunoSEQ multiplex PCR; TCRdb's copy has only in-frame clones and leaves some out. The sample gives approximately 92,000 clones, just over 90% of which show up once; approximately 1.5% is in the top ten. This chain links TRBV6-2 or TRBV6-3 with TRBJ2-7; D may be TRBD2 (5 bases). The TCR sequence derives from a young woman in good health. Sequenced sample: blood. CDR3 residues: CASSGSGTTSYEQYF. CDR3 sequence (DNA): TGTGCCAGCAGTGGGAGCGGTACGACCTCCTACGAGCAGTACTTC.